The subject of this entry is one T cell receptor beta chain. The entry originates in a study of T-cell reconstitution after alpha-beta-depleted transplantation in children. This CDR3 is 12 amino acids long. Deletions cut 2 bases from V and 10 bases from J, with 9 bases between. Germline lookup yields CDR1 LGHDT and CDR2 YNNKEL (reference sequence). Preparing the TCRbeta library involved the use of unique molecular identifiers. TCRdb independently ran MiXCR on the PCR reads; one entry per CDR3 protein. The data show about 610,000 distinct CDR3 sequences, with roughly 10% seen just once and less than 5% held by the top ten.

The chain links TRBV3-1 to TRBJ2-1, with TRBD2 as a possible D gene (5 bases). Sequencing was performed on PBMCs from the stem cell graft donor, taken from the stem cell graft. This TCR was sampled from a human donor who donated a stem cell graft to a child with acute myeloid leukemia. CDR3 sequence (DNA): TGTGCCAGCAGCCAACAGTCGGGGGAGCAGTTCTTC. Its protein product is CASSQQSGEQFF.